This is a list of T cell receptor beta chains from one sample in a study of T cell responses to AZD1222 COVID-19 vaccine. Here immunoSEQ multiplex PCR was the method, and the copy in TCRdb shows in-frame clones only, minus some. Of under 150,000 clones listed, about nine tenths were seen once; the top ten hold over 12%. Sequenced material: peripheral blood, taken on day 0 of AZD1222 vaccination. These receptors were obtained from an adult in good health. Both conserved end residues are part of each CDR3. The order of the fields is J gene, D gene, clone size, V gene, CDR3 protein, CDR3 DNA. A D gene is named only where the DNA matches it firmly. Only some rows state a clone size, as once, few, many or a class for expanded clones.

J gene: TRBJ1-1; D gene: TRBD1; clone size: .; V gene: TRBV5-1; CDR3 protein: CASRTGVIGSTEAFF; CDR3 DNA: TGCGCCAGCAGAACAGGGGTGATAGGGAGCACTGAAGCTTTCTTT
J gene: TRBJ2-7; D gene: .; clone size: .; V gene: TRBV7-8; CDR3 protein: CASSRVGVSYEQYF; CDR3 DNA: TGTGCCAGCAGCCGGGTGGGCGTTTCCTACGAGCAGTACTTC
J gene: TRBJ2-1; D gene: TRBD1; clone size: once; V gene: TRBV2; CDR3 protein: CASSGQGNEQFF; CDR3 DNA: TGTGCCAGCAGTGGACAGGGAAATGAGCAGTTCTTC
J gene: TRBJ1-3; D gene: .; clone size: few; V gene: TRBV29-1; CDR3 protein: CSGAGRGNSGNTIYF; CDR3 DNA: TGCAGCGGGGCCGGGCGGGGGAACTCTGGAAACACCATATATTTT
J gene: TRBJ1-1; D gene: TRBD1; clone size: .; V gene: TRBV7-3; CDR3 protein: CASSQQGAEAFF; CDR3 DNA: TGTGCCAGCAGCCAACAGGGGGCTGAAGCTTTCTTT
J gene: TRBJ1-5; D gene: .; clone size: .; V gene: TRBV19; CDR3 protein: CAVSSYSNQPQHF; CDR3 DNA: TGTGCCGTTTCCAGTTATAGCAATCAGCCCCAGCATTTT
J gene: TRBJ1-6; D gene: .; clone size: .; V gene: TRBV10-3; CDR3 protein: CATVESSYNSPLHF; CDR3 DNA: TGTGCCACGGTTGAGAGCTCCTATAATTCACCCCTCCACTTT
J gene: TRBJ2-1; D gene: .; clone size: .; V gene: TRBV28; CDR3 protein: CASTSVSSSYNEQFF; CDR3 DNA: TGTGCCAGCACTTCTGTTTCAAGCTCCTACAATGAGCAGTTCTTC
J gene: TRBJ2-2; D gene: .; clone size: .; V gene: TRBV18; CDR3 protein: CASSPGHQNTGELFF; CDR3 DNA: TGTGCCAGCTCACCGGGACACCAAAACACCGGGGAGCTGTTTTTT
J gene: TRBJ2-7; D gene: .; clone size: .; V gene: TRBV18; CDR3 protein: CASSQLDYEQYF; CDR3 DNA: TGTGCCAGCTCACAACTAGACTACGAGCAGTACTTC
J gene: TRBJ2-2; D gene: .; clone size: .; V gene: TRBV7-2; CDR3 protein: CASSPRVVLGTGELFF; CDR3 DNA: TGTGCCAGCAGCCCTCGAGTCGTTCTAGGAACCGGGGAGCTGTTTTTT
J gene: TRBJ1-5; D gene: .; clone size: once; V gene: TRBV6-1; CDR3 protein: CASSEAGRDQPQHF; CDR3 DNA: TGTGCCAGCAGTGAGGCAGGGCGTGATCAGCCCCAGCATTTT
J gene: TRBJ2-7; D gene: .; clone size: .; V gene: TRBV2; CDR3 protein: CASRPRGTSYEQYF; CDR3 DNA: TGTGCCAGCAGACCCAGGGGCACCTCCTACGAGCAGTACTTC
J gene: TRBJ1-6; D gene: .; clone size: .; V gene: TRBV28; CDR3 protein: CASSLLGGGTLNSPLHF; CDR3 DNA: TGTGCCAGCAGTTTATTGGGTGGTGGAACACTTAATTCACCCCTCCACTTT
J gene: TRBJ1-5; D gene: .; clone size: .; V gene: TRBV7-2; CDR3 protein: CASSEGPYSNQPQHF; CDR3 DNA: TGTGCCAGCAGCGAGGGGCCTTATAGCAATCAGCCCCAGCATTTT
J gene: TRBJ1-3; D gene: .; clone size: .; V gene: TRBV7-2; CDR3 protein: CASSLWGGESGNTIYF; CDR3 DNA: TGTGCCAGCAGCTTATGGGGGGGCGAGTCTGGAAACACCATATATTTT
J gene: TRBJ2-5; D gene: TRBD2; clone size: .; V gene: TRBV7-2; CDR3 protein: CASSLGLAGGQETQYF; CDR3 DNA: TGTGCCAGCAGCTTGGGACTAGCGGGGGGGCAAGAGACCCAGTACTTC